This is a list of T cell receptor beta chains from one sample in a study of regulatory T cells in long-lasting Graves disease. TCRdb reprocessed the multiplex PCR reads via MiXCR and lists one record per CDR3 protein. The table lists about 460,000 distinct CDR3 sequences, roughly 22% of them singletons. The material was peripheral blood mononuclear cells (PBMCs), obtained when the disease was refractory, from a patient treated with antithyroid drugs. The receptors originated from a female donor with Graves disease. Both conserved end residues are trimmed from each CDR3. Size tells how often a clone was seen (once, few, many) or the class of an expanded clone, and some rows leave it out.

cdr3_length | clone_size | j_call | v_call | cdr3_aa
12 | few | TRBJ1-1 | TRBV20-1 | SLHDGFMNTEAF
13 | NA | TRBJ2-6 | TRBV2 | ASRPRVSGANVLT
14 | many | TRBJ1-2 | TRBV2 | ASSGIRGVFRDGYT
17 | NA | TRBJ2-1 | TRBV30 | AWSVKWGVAGDSYNEQF
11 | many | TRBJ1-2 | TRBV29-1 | SVDLKTLHGYT
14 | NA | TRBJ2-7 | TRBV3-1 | ASSRGLAVTKDEQY
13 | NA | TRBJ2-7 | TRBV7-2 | ASSLALADFYEQY
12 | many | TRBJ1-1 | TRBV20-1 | SAEGAKGNTEAF
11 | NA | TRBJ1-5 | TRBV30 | AWGTGIQQPQH
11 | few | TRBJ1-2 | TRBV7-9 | ASRKSGADGYT
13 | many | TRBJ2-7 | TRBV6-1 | ASRSGTGAPGEQY
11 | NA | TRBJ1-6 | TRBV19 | ATAGTVNSPLH
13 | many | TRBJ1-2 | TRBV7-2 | ASSLDGTGTYGYT
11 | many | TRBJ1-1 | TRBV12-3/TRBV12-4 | ASSFEDYTEAF
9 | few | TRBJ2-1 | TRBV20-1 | SPQSYNEQF
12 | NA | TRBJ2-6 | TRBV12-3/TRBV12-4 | ASSFDSGANVLT
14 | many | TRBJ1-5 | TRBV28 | ASSFLIGGSNQPQH
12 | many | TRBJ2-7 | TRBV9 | ASSVASQSYEQY
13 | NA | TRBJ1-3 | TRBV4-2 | ASSQAGDPGNTIY
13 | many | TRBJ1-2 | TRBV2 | ASNKDVMVDYGYT
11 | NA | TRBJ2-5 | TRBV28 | ASKSSGIETQY
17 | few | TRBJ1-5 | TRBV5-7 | ASSPPSIGREVSNQPQH
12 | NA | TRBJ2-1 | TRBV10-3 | AIRDSLLVVEQF
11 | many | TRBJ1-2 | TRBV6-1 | ASSRTDNYGYT
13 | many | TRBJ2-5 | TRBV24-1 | ATSDFGTGLETQY
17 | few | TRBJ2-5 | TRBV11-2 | ASSLFVSRGLGSRETQY
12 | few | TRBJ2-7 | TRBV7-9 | ASSPSVNSYEQY
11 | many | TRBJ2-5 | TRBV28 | ASSFTGPGTQY
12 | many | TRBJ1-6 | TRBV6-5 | ASSSGSMNSPLH
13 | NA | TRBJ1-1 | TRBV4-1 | ASSQGRGGNTEAF
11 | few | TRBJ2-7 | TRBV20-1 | SARSYTLREQY
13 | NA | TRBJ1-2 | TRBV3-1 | ASSHTGTGHYGYT
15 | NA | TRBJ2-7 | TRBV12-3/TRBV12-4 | ASRLASLTSGTYEQY
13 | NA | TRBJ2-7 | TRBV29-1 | SVEMAGGPHYEQY
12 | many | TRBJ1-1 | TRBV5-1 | ASSLGHLDTEAF
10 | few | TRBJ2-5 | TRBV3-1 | ASSPSPETQY
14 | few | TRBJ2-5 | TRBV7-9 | ASSLPDRGYQETQY
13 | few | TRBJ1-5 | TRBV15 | ATSDMSHRNQPQH
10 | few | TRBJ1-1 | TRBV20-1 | SARTGYGEAF
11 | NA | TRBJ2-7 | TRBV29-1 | SVRPASSYEQY
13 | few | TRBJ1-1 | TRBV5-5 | ASSLGMDSIYGAF
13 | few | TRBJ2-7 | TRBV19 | ASSAGTGGPYEQY
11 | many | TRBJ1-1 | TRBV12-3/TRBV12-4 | ASLHIGGTEAF
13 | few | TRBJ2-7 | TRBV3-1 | ASSQWRTSGYEQY
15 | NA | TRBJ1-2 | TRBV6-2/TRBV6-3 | ASSYGDTKAVNYGYT
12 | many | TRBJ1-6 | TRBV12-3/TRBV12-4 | ASTVSSYNSPLH
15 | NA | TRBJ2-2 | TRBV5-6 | ASSFGLKGANTGELF
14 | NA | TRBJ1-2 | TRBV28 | ASSLFSLVGLNGYT
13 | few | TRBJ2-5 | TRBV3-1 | ASSQSGGPGETQY
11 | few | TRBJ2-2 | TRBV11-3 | ASTQPDTGELF
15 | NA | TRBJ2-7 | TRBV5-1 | ASSLNKLAGGPAEQY
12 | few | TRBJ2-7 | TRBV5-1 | ASSLEGASDEQY
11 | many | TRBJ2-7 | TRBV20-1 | SARSIENYEQY